This paragraph covers one T cell receptor (beta chain) sequence. These data originate in a study of OX40 agonist ivuxolimab in advanced cancers. TCRdb's table, derived via immunoSEQ multiplex PCR, lists solely in-frame clones and lacks some. The table shows more than 50,000 clones, with less than 90% occurring only once. Losses at the gene ends were 4 bases for V and 9 bases for J; bases not matched to a gene: 4. CDR3 length: 12 residues. Germline CDR1 SGDLS, CDR2 YYNGEE. Source: CD4+ or CD8+ T cells sorted from blood, taken in a trial of the OX40 agonist ivuxolimab. This chain uses TRBV9 with TRBJ1-1; the match to TRBD1 covers 9 bases. The TCR originated in an adult with an advanced solid tumor such as melanoma, head and neck, liver or kidney cancer. CDR3 in amino acids: CASSTGQGKAFF. The CDR3 DNA sequence: TGTGCCAGCAGCACCGGACAGGGGAAAGCTTTCTTT.